This T cell receptor (beta chain) was profiled in a study of human T cells and chemical hapten exposure (dated by TCRdb to 2020 to 2023). For the wider study: For sensitization, 2% DPC in acetone was applied to a roughly 2 cm by roughly 2 cm area of upper inner arm skin. Throughout the study period of around 24 weeks, patients also received therapeutic DPC doses to the scalp every week. Patch testing on the upper back used Finn chambers containing 0.01% DPC, with scoring done after 6 days according to International Contact Dermatitis Research Group standards. The patient cohort, mostly female, included alopecia areata with under or over 50% scalp involvement, alopecia totalis and alopecia universalis. Libraries were pooled for sequencing, and per-sample TCR yields varied mainly because of small differences in library volumes within the pool. In alopecia patients, the study followed how the peripheral blood TCR repertoire changed in vivo over primary and secondary sensitization to diphenylcyclopropenone (DPC), a hapten. Patient blood was sampled pre-sensitization (week 0) and at 2, 6 and about 24 weeks after DPC sensitization. Twenty-nine alopecia patients gave blood for TCR sequencing at one to four time points (pre-sensitization, 2, 6 and 24 weeks). Study-wide conclusions, independent of this receptor: Repeated subsampling changed both the strength of the expansion versus patch-test correlation and the threshold at which that correlation became significant. A positive correlation was found between the number of PT1 expanded TCRs and patch test score, with significance reached at thresholds 8, 16 and 32 but not 4. Compared with pre-sensitization or healthy control sets, expanded TCRs formed significantly more large CDR3 similarity clusters, which is consistent with antigen-driven responses. No change with DPC sensitization was found in the number of TCRs above 1 in 1000 frequency, and no evidence of global repertoire structure alterations was found. Because every patient had alopecia, a presumed autoimmune disease, the patients' immune response might differ from that of healthy individuals.

This clonotype was counted at least ten times. What antigen it recognizes has not been identified. No much larger clonotype is one base removed from it; base qualities were not supplied. Library method: RACE. This sample was sequenced with a NextSeq 500. During library preparation, unique molecular identifiers were attached to individual cDNA molecules so that TCRs could be counted in a quantitative, reproducible way. Each blood RNA sample was used to sequence both TCR alpha and TCR beta chains. The authors' pipeline ran thus. Samples had a median of about 90,000 TCRs, with a range from about 20,000 to 690,600. The Decombinator software suite was used to annotate the V, J and CDR3 of the TCR reads. Every sample was subsampled to the same number of TCRs (28,000) for the PS versus PT1 abundance plots. Expanded TCRs were defined as absent before sensitization and observed at least eight times at the 2-week time point. TCRdb redid the processing of the public reads, applying fastp at Q25 and MiXCR, and retained in-frame beta chains. Every distinct CDR3 protein forms one entry, paired with its most common genes and DNA. Clone size and V and J calls follow TCRdb, not the original study. In this sample the table shows more than 250,000 distinct CDR3 sequences, 7.5% to 9% of which occur a single time. Around 2.5% of the sample is in the top ten clones.

The cysteine opens and the phenylalanine closes a CDR3 of 15 amino acids. The DNA shown is the 45-base CDR3, in frame from base 1. As encoded in the germline V gene, CDR1 is SGHRS while CDR2 is YFSETQ. V has 0 bases trimmed and J has 4 bases trimmed; junction bases matching no gene number 4. Per the publication, the time point label means: pre-sensitization, week 0. The treatment or condition label, read with the paper, signifies: therapeutic diphenylcyclopropenone sensitization with weekly scalp DPC. Blood at each patch-test visit was drawn before the patch test was applied. Eligible patients were aged 18 to 70, diagnosed with alopecia, deemed suitable for DPC therapy, and excluded if pregnant. Total RNA was isolated from unfractionated whole blood collected in Tempus Blood RNA tubes.

This TCR came from a middle-aged woman with alopecia areata. Some clones in this sample may be carry-over from other donors' samples. Sample: whole blood, taken in connection with sensitization to the hapten diphenylcyclopropenone (DPC). The V and J genes are TRBV5-1 and TRBJ1-5; 7 nucleotides in the junction match TRBD1. In nucleotides, the sequence is TGCGCCAGCAGCTTGGAGCCAGGGGGGAATCAGCCCCAGCATTTT. It is translated as CASSLEPGGNQPQHF.